The sequence of this TCR beta chain was determined in a study of blood T cells in healthy people across ages. This clonotype turned up a few times. The CDR3 has 15 residues. The germline CDR1 and CDR2 sequences are SGHRS and YFSETQ. Trimming removed 0 bases from V and 3 bases from J, with 11 bases in between. Healthy Caucasians from Russia aged roughly 6 to 95 served as donors. Total RNA was extracted at no less than 5.5 micrograms per sample. PCR was performed a second time for about 7 to 11 cycles using a sample-barcoded 5' primer and a J-beta primer mix. Tagging of each cDNA molecule was performed by a template-switch adaptor with 12 random nucleotides. One entry per CDR3 protein results from TCRdb running MiXCR on the 5' RACE reads. The data show 450,000 to 600,000 distinct CDR3 sequences, about 25% seen once. Another study also made use of these data, one on T cells of mothers and their children.

This receptor was taken from a boy between 2 and 10 years old in good health. The sample was blood. This rearrangement joins TRBV5-1 to TRBJ2-3; D is perhaps TRBD2 (5 bases). CDR3 coding DNA: TGCGCCAGCAGCTTGGAGGAGGCTACGACAGATACGCAGTATTTT. It is translated as CASSLEEATTDTQYF.